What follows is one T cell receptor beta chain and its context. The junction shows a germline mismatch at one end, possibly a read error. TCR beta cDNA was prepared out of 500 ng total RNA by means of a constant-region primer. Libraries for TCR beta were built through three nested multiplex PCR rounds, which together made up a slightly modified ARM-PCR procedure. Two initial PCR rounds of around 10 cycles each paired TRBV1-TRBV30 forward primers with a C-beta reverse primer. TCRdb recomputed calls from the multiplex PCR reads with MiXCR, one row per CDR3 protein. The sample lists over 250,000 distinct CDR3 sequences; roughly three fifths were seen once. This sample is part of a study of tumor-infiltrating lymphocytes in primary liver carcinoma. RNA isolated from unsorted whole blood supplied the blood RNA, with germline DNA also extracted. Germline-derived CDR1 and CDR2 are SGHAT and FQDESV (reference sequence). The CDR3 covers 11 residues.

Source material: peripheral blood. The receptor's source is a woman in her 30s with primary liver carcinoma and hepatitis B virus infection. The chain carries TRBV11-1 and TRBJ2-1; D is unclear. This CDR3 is CASSKNNEHFF. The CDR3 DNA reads TGTGCCAGCAGTAAGAATAATGAGCACTTCTTC.